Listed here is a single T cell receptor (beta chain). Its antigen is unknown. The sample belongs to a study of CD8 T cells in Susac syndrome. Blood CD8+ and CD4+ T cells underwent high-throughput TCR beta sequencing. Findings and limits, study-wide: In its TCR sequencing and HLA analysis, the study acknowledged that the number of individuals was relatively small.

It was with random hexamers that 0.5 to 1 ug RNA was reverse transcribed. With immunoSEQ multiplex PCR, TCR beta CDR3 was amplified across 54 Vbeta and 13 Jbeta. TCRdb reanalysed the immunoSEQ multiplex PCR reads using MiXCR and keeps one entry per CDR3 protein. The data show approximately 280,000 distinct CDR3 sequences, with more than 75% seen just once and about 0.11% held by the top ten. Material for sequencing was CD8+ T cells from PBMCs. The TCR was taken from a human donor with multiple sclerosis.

The CDR3 nucleotides are TGTGCCAGCAGTTTATTCCATACCGCCTACGAGCAGTACTTC. This encodes CASSLFHTAYEQYF. The V gene is TRBV28, the J gene TRBJ2-7; D unclear. V lost 1 base, J lost 2 bases, and 9 bases lay in between. This CDR3 has 14 amino acids. Germline loops: CDR1 MDHEN, CDR2 SYDVKM.